Following are 24 T cell receptor beta chains from one sample sequenced in a study of CXCR3-negative and CXCR3-positive naive CD8 T cells. Findings and limits, study-wide: Comparison of naive cells showed more hydrophobic TRB CDR3s in CXCR3-positive than in CXCR3-negative naive cells.

What these receptors recognize is not known. TRB cDNA was prepared as libraries by UMI-labeled 5' RACE. TCRdb re-called the 5' RACE reads; one entry per CDR3 protein, DNA not given. This sample's clone table lists about 150,000 distinct CDR3 sequences. The specimen sequenced was naive CXCR3+ CD8+ T cells from blood. Subset denoted: CD45RO-CCR7+CD27+CD95- naive CD8+ T cells expressing CXCR3 (TNR3+). Receptors were obtained from a human donor in good health. Some clones in this sample may be carry-over from other donors' samples.

The gene calls are TRBV19 and TRBJ1-5. The CDR3 totals 14 residues. Per germline, CDR1 LNHDA and CDR2 SQIVND (reference sequence). CDR3 loop: CASSIDGEDQPQHF.

This chain links TRBV9 with TRBJ1-1; TCRdb returns TRBD1, unconfirmable since there is no DNA. The CDR3 length is 15 residues. Germline assignment: CDR1 SGDLS and CDR2 YYNGEE. Here the CDR3 reads CASSAGFTENTEAFF.

The chain is built from TRBV4-3 and TRBJ1-1. This CDR3 region has 15 residues. Germline CDR1 LGHNA, CDR2 YSLEER. CDR3 sequence: CASSPDFTQNTEAFF.

The chain carries TRBV7-3 and TRBJ2-3; lacking DNA, the TRBD2 call made by TCRdb goes unchecked. The CDR3 runs 15 residues. Looked up from germline, CDR1 is SGHTA and CDR2 is FQGTGA. The CDR3 here is CASSESSGSTDTQYF.

This chain joins TRBV29-1 and TRBJ1-2; TCRdb's assignment of TRBD1 cannot be checked, as there is no DNA. This CDR3 comprises 14 residues. Germline V gene lookup returns CDR1 SQVTM and CDR2 ANQGSEA. CDR3 sequence: CSVEGGGSPRGYTF.

This chain joins TRBV7-9 and TRBJ2-7; without DNA, the TCRdb call of TRBD1 cannot be checked. The CDR3 totals 15 residues. The germline CDR1 and CDR2 sequences are SEHNR and FQNEAQ (reference sequence). CDR3 in amino acids: CASSSLQGNAYEQYF.

V is TRBV21-1 and J is TRBJ2-1. TRBV21-1 is a documented pseudogene. The CDR3 runs 21 residues. CDR3 region: CASSCRPEVVGNEKVYNEQFF.

The gene calls are TRBV7-9 and TRBJ2-7; the TCRdb call, TRBD1, lacks DNA for checking. This CDR3 spans 13 amino acids. The germline V gene encodes CDR1 SEHNR and CDR2 FQNEAQ (reference sequence). The CDR3 protein is CASRPQGANEQYF.

The chain employs TRBV6-6 and TRBJ2-1; checking the TCRdb D call of TRBD2 is not possible without DNA. This CDR3 spans 15 amino acids. Germline V lookup: CDR1 MNHNY, CDR2 SVGAGI (reference sequence). The chain's CDR3 is CASSDSGRNYNEQFF.

The chain has TRBV18 and TRBJ2-1; TCRdb gives TRBD2 as the D gene, but with no DNA this cannot be confirmed. The germline CDR1 and CDR2 sequences are KGHSH and LQKENI. This CDR3 has 19 amino acids. CDR3 sequence: CASSPPSSGAHSSYNEQFF. Full variable domain (outside the CDR3, taken from reference TRBV18 and TRBJ2-1): NAGVMQNPRHLVRRRGQEARLRCSPMKGHSHVYWYRQLPEEGLKFMVYLQKENIIDESGMPKERFSAEFPKEGPSILRIQQVVRGDSAAYFCASSPPSSGAHSSYNEQFFGPGTRLTVL.

The V and J genes are TRBV12-3 or TRBV12-4 and TRBJ2-7; TCRdb outputs TRBD1, but without DNA this stays unchecked. The CDR3 loop spans 16 amino acids. CDR3: CASSQQPGQASYEQYF.

This chain uses TRBV29-1 with TRBJ2-1; lacking DNA, the TRBD2 call made by TCRdb goes unchecked. The CDR3 loop spans 16 amino acids. Germline CDR1 is SQVTM and CDR2 is ANQGSEA. The CDR3 protein is CSVEGALGGDYNEQFF.

The gene calls are TRBV7-3 and TRBJ2-1. The CDR3 length is 12 residues. Germline V gives CDR1 SGHTA, CDR2 FQGTGA. The CDR3 protein is CASSSGYNEQFF. The whole variable domain, remainder taken from reference TRBV7-3 and TRBJ2-1, is GAGVSQTPSNKVTEKGKYVELRCDPISGHTALYWYRQSLGQGPEFLIYFQGTGAADDSGLPNDRFFAVRPEGSVSTLKIQRTERGDSAVYLCASSSGYNEQFFGPGTRLTVL.

This chain connects TRBV20-1 to TRBJ2-6; the D call from TCRdb, TRBD2, cannot be confirmed without DNA. There are 20 residues in the CDR3. The germline V gene encodes CDR1 DFQATT and CDR2 SNEGSKA (reference sequence). The CDR3: CSAQHPSGGSNSSGANVLTF.

The J gene is TRBJ2-3, the V gene TRBV2; checking the TCRdb D call of TRBD2 is not possible without DNA. CDR1 and CDR2 (germline): SNHLY, FYNNEI. This CDR3 contains 15 residues. CDR3 sequence: CASSGTSLWVDTQYF.

The CDR3 loop reads CASSLEPSSYNEQFF. The chain recombines TRBV7-8 with TRBJ2-1. In germline, CDR1 is SGHVS, CDR2 FQNEAQ. This CDR3 is 15 amino acids long.

J is TRBJ2-5 and V is TRBV28; checking the TCRdb D call of TRBD2 is not possible without DNA. The V gene's germline CDR1 is MDHEN and CDR2 SYDVKM. The length of the CDR3 is 14 residues. CDR3 protein: CASSNAGGFETQYF.

The rearrangement joins TRBV28 to TRBJ2-7. The CDR3 length is 13 residues. Germline CDR1 MDHEN, CDR2 SYDVKM. CDR3 in amino acids: CASTLSEWYEQYF.

The rearrangement joins TRBV3-1 to TRBJ2-1; TCRdb's D gene call, TRBD2, goes unchecked for lack of DNA. CDR3 length equals 15 residues. The germline V gene encodes CDR1 LGHDT and CDR2 YNNKEL (reference sequence). CDR3 protein: CASSRGLPPYNEQFF.

This chain links TRBV28 with TRBJ2-7; TCRdb outputs TRBD1, but without DNA this stays unchecked. CDR3 size: 14 residues. In germline, CDR1 is MDHEN, CDR2 SYDVKM. This chain's CDR3 is CASSSGQVSYEQYF.

V and J are TRBV5-1 and TRBJ2-5; TCRdb reports TRBD1, a call that lacks DNA to check it against. The CDR3 is made up of 15 amino acids. Germline values: CDR1 SGHRS, CDR2 YFSETQ. This chain's CDR3 is CASSVLGTDRETQYF.

V gene TRBV7-9 combines with J gene TRBJ2-5. This CDR3 region has 14 residues. Looked up from germline, CDR1 is SEHNR and CDR2 is FQNEAQ (reference sequence). The CDR3 loop is CASSPPGTKETQYF.

The gene calls are TRBV4-1 and TRBJ2-5; TCRdb designates TRBD2, a call that cannot be tested without DNA. Germline V CDR1 and CDR2: MGHRA, YSYEKL. This CDR3 is built from 16 residues. CDR3: CASSQDQGLALVEQYF.

The rearrangement joins TRBV6-5 to TRBJ2-1; with no DNA, the TCRdb D assignment of TRBD2 cannot be verified. Germline CDR1 reads MNHEY; CDR2 reads SVGAGI. This CDR3 contains 16 residues. Here the CDR3 reads CASSPGQGLAANEQFF.